This section outlines one T cell receptor beta chain sequence together with its context. These data come from a study of blood T cell repertoires in COVID-19. Study at large: The United States, Italy and Spain were the sources of the acute and convalescent COVID-19 samples. From T cells, B-cell-depleted T cells, or PBMCs came the material, which was cDNA or gDNA.

Participants were aged about 18 to 100 years, lived in around 25 US areas, and enrolled virtually. Authors' processing steps: Estimation of nucleated cell counts relied on the amplification of reference gene primers. Only in-frame clones appear in the TCRdb table, and some are missing; sequencing was by immunoSEQ multiplex PCR. V, J and clone size derive from that table, while D and trimming were established from the DNA sequence. There are about 430,000 clones in the sample; about 88% occur only once, and approximately 1.5% lies in the top ten. Per germline, CDR1 SGHTA and CDR2 FQGNSA. The CDR3 extends over 15 amino acids. The ends were cut back, 8 bases at V and 0 bases at J, with 14 bases in the middle.

This receptor was obtained from a woman aged 18-35 years who had been exposed to COVID-19. The chain joins TRBV7-2 to TRBJ1-5, with D perhaps TRBD1 (6 bases). The source material was PBMCs or T cells enriched from blood (not recorded which). The CDR3 spells CASGRGDYSNQPQHF. DNA for the CDR3: TGTGCCAGCGGGAGGGGGGACTATAGCAATCAGCCCCAGCATTTT.